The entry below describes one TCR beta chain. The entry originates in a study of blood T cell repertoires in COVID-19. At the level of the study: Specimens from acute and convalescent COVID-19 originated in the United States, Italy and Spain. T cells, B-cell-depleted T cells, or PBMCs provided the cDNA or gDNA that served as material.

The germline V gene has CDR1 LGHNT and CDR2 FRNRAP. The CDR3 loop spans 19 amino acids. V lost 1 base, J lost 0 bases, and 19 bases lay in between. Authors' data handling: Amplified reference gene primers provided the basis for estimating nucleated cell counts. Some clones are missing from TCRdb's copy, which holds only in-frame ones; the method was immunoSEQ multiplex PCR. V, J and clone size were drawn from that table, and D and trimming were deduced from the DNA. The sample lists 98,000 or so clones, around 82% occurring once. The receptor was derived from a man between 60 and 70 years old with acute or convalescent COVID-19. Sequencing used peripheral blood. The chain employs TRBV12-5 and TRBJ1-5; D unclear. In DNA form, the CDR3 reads TGTGCTAGTGGTTTGGCCCTCCGCGGGATTCAACATAGCAATCAGCCCCAGCATTTT. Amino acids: CASGLALRGIQHSNQPQHF.